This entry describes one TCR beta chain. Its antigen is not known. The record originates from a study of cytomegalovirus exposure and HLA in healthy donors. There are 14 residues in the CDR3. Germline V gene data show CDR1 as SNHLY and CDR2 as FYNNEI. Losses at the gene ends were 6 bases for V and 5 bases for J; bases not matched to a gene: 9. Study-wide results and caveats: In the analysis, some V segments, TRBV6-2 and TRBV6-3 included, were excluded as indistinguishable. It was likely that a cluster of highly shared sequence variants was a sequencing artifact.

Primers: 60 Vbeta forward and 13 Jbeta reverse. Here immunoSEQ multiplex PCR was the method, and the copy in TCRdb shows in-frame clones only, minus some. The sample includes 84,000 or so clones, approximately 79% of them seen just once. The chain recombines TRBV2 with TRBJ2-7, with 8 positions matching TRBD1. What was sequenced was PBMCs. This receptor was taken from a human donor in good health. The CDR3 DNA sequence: TGTGCCAGCAGGGCCGGACAGGGCCCTCACGAGCAGTACTTC. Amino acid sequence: CASRAGQGPHEQYF.